This is a list of T cell receptor beta chains from one sample in a study of blood T cell repertoires in COVID-19. TCRdb's table, derived via immunoSEQ multiplex PCR, lists solely in-frame clones and lacks some. The data show about 400,000 clones, 70% to 90% seen once. Sequenced input: peripheral blood. The source is a human donor in a cohort sampled during active COVID-19. CDR3s include the opening cysteine and the closing phenylalanine or tryptophan. Each record gives: CDR3 protein, CDR3 DNA, D gene, J gene, V gene, clone size. A D gene is named only where the DNA matches it firmly. The listing skips clone size in some rows; elsewhere it reads once, few, many or a size class.

cdr3_aa: CASSELVGAYNSPLHF
cdr3_nt: TGTGCCAGCAGTGAGCTGGTAGGGGCGTATAATTCACCCCTCCACTTT
d_call: .
j_call: TRBJ1-6
v_call: TRBV2
clone_size: .

cdr3_aa: CASSFRTSGSYRLGNEQFF
cdr3_nt: TGTGCCAGCAGCTTCCGGACTAGCGGGAGTTACCGGTTGGGCAATGAGCAGTTCTTC
d_call: TRBD2
j_call: TRBJ2-1
v_call: TRBV7-8
clone_size: .

cdr3_aa: CASSHNWDRELYGYTF
cdr3_nt: TGTGCCAGCAGTCATAATTGGGACAGGGAGTTATATGGCTACACCTTC
d_call: TRBD1
j_call: TRBJ1-2
v_call: TRBV6-6
clone_size: once

cdr3_aa: CASSPRQGARSTSETQYF
cdr3_nt: TGTGCCAGCAGCCCAAGACAGGGGGCTAGAAGTACTTCCGAGACCCAGTACTTC
d_call: TRBD1
j_call: TRBJ2-5
v_call: TRBV11-2
clone_size: .

cdr3_aa: CASSVWQGGYTF
cdr3_nt: TGTGCCAGCAGTGTATGGCAGGGAGGCTACACCTTC
d_call: .
j_call: TRBJ1-2
v_call: TRBV2
clone_size: .

cdr3_aa: CASSLDASGLSSYEQYF
cdr3_nt: TGCGCCAGCAGCTTGGATGCTAGCGGCCTATCCTCCTACGAGCAGTACTTC
d_call: TRBD2
j_call: TRBJ2-7
v_call: TRBV5-1
clone_size: .

cdr3_aa: CASSDIAGNSPLHF
cdr3_nt: TGTGCCAGCAGTGACATTGCGGGTAATTCACCCCTCCACTTT
d_call: .
j_call: TRBJ1-6
v_call: TRBV6-4
clone_size: .

cdr3_aa: CASSFYGAGTEAFF
cdr3_nt: TGTGCCAGCAGCTTTTATGGGGCCGGCACTGAAGCTTTCTTT
d_call: .
j_call: TRBJ1-1
v_call: TRBV5-8
clone_size: .

cdr3_aa: CASSTGQGHYEQYF
cdr3_nt: TGTGCCAGCAGTACGGGACAGGGGCACTACGAGCAGTACTTC
d_call: TRBD1
j_call: TRBJ2-7
v_call: TRBV6-5
clone_size: once

cdr3_aa: CASSPPAAGEAFF
cdr3_nt: TGTGCCAGCTCTCCCCCCGCAGCGGGTGAAGCTTTCTTT
d_call: .
j_call: TRBJ1-1
v_call: TRBV18
clone_size: once

cdr3_aa: CASSQEATGENGYTF
cdr3_nt: TGCGCCAGCAGCCAAGAGGCGACAGGGGAAAATGGCTACACCTTC
d_call: TRBD1
j_call: TRBJ1-2
v_call: TRBV4-1
clone_size: .

cdr3_aa: CASGSEATYEDEQFF
cdr3_nt: TGTGCCAGTGGATCCGAAGCGACCTACGAGGATGAGCAGTTCTTC
d_call: .
j_call: TRBJ2-1
v_call: TRBV19
clone_size: .

cdr3_aa: CASRPGGQSHLSSYNEQFF
cdr3_nt: TGTGCCAGCAGGCCCGGAGGACAGTCCCATCTTAGCTCCTACAATGAGCAGTTCTTC
d_call: .
j_call: TRBJ2-1
v_call: TRBV21-1
clone_size: .

cdr3_aa: CASSQGLLAGGPRDTQYF
cdr3_nt: TGCGCCAGCAGCCAAGGTTTACTAGCGGGAGGGCCAAGGGATACGCAGTATTTT
d_call: TRBD2
j_call: TRBJ2-3
v_call: TRBV4-1
clone_size: .

cdr3_aa: CASSLALGQVIGNEQFF
cdr3_nt: TGTGCCAGCAGCTTAGCTTTGGGACAGGTCATTGGCAATGAGCAGTTCTTC
d_call: TRBD1
j_call: TRBJ2-1
v_call: TRBV7-8
clone_size: .

cdr3_aa: CASRDSSTGGIRYF
cdr3_nt: TGTGCCAGCAGGGATAGTTCGACAGGGGGGATACGGTATTTT
d_call: TRBD1
j_call: TRBJ2-3
v_call: TRBV28
clone_size: .

cdr3_aa: CASSTRREQPQHF
cdr3_nt: TGTGCCAGTAGCACCCGCAGGGAACAGCCCCAGCATTTT
d_call: .
j_call: TRBJ1-5
v_call: TRBV19
clone_size: .

cdr3_aa: CATQAGAGREAFF
cdr3_nt: TGTGCCACCCAAGCGGGGGCCGGACGGGAAGCTTTCTTT
d_call: .
j_call: TRBJ1-1
v_call: TRBV12-3/TRBV12-4
clone_size: many

cdr3_aa: CATSEAGTYNEQFF
cdr3_nt: TGTGCCACCAGTGAGGCGGGAACCTACAATGAGCAGTTCTTC
d_call: .
j_call: TRBJ2-1
v_call: TRBV24-1
clone_size: .

cdr3_aa: CASGLTANTGELFF
cdr3_nt: TGTGCCAGCGGCTTGACAGCGAACACCGGGGAGCTGTTTTTT
d_call: .
j_call: TRBJ2-2
v_call: TRBV7-8
clone_size: few

cdr3_aa: CASSPLGTGEKLFF
cdr3_nt: TGCGCCAGCAGCCCCCTAGGGACAGGCGAAAAACTGTTTTTT
d_call: TRBD1
j_call: TRBJ1-4
v_call: TRBV5-1
clone_size: .

cdr3_aa: CASEDRSPNTEAFF
cdr3_nt: TGTGCCAGCGAGGACAGGTCTCCTAACACTGAAGCTTTCTTT
d_call: TRBD1
j_call: TRBJ1-1
v_call: TRBV2
clone_size: .

cdr3_aa: CASSMGPRAEQFF
cdr3_nt: TGTGCCAGTAGTATGGGGCCTAGGGCGGAGCAGTTCTTC
d_call: .
j_call: TRBJ2-1
v_call: TRBV19
clone_size: .

cdr3_aa: CASSPVRQRGNTIYF
cdr3_nt: TGTGCCAGTAGTCCGGTTAGACAAAGAGGAAACACCATATATTTT
d_call: .
j_call: TRBJ1-3
v_call: TRBV19
clone_size: .